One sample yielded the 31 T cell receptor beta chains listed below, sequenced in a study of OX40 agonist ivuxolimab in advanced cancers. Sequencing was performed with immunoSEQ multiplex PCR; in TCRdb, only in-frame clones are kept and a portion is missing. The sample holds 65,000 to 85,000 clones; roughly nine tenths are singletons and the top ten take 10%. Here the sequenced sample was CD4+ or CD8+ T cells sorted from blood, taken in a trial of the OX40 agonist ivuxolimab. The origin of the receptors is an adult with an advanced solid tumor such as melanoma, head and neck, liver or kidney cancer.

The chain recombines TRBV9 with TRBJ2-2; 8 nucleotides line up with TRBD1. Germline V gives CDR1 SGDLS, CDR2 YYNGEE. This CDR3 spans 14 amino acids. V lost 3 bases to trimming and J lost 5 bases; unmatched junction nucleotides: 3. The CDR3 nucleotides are TGTGCCAGCAGCGCGACAGGGGTAACCGGGGAGCTGTTTTTT. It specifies CASSATGVTGELFF.

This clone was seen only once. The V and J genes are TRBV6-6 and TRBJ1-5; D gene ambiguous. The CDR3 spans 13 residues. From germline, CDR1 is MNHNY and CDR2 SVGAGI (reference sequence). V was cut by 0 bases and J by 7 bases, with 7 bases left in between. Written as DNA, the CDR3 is TGTGCCAGCAGTTACTCGTTCGGGCAGCCCCAGCATTTT. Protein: CASSYSFGQPQHF.

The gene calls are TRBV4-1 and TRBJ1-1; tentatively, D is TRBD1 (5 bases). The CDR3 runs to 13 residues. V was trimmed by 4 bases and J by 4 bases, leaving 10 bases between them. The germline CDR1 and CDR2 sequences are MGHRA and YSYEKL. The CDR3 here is CASSPTQGTEAFF. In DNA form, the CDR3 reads TGCGCCAGCAGCCCAACCCAGGGCACTGAAGCTTTCTTT.

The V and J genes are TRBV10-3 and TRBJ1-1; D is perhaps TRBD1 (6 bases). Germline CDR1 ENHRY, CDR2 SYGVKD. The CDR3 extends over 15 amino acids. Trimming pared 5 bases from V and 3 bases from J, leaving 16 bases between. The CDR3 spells CAISPRGGLDTEAFF. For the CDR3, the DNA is TGTGCCATCAGTCCAAGGGGGGGCTTGGACACTGAAGCTTTCTTT.

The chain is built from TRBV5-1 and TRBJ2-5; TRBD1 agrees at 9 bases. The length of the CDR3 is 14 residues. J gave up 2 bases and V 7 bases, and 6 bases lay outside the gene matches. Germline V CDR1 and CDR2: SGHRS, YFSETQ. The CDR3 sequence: CASRSQGAQETQYF. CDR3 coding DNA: TGCGCCAGCCGATCACAGGGGGCACAAGAGACCCAGTACTTC. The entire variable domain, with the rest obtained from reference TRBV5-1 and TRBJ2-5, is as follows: KAGVTQTPRYLIKTRGQQVTLSCSPISGHRSVSWYQQTPGQGLQFLFEYFSETQRNKGNFPGRFSGRQFSNSRSEMNVSTLELGDSALYLCASRSQGAQETQYFGPGTRLLVL.

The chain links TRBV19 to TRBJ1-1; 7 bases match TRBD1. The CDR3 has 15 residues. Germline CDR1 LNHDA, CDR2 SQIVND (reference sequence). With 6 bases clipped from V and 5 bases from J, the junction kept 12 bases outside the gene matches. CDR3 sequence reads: CASRNTNRGGTEAFF. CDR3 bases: TGTGCCAGTAGGAATACTAACAGGGGAGGGACTGAAGCTTTCTTT.

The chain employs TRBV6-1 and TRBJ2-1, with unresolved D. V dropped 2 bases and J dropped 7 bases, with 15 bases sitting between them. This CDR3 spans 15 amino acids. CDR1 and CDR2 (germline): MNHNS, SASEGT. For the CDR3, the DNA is TGTGCCAGCAGTGAACCCGGCAGGAAGAAAAATGAGCAGTTCTTC. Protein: CASSEPGRKKNEQFF.

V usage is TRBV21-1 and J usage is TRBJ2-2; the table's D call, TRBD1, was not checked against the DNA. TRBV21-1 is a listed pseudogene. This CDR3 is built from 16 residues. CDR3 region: CASSVNTGVDTGELFF. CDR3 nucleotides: TGTGCCAGCAGCGTTAACACAGGGGTCGACACCGGGGAGCTGTTTTTT.

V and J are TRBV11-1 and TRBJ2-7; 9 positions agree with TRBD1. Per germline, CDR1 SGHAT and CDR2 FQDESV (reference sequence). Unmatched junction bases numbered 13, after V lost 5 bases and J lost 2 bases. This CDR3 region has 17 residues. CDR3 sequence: CASSAPEDRGGAYEQYF. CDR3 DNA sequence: TGTGCCAGCAGCGCCCCAGAGGACAGGGGAGGGGCCTACGAGCAGTACTTC.

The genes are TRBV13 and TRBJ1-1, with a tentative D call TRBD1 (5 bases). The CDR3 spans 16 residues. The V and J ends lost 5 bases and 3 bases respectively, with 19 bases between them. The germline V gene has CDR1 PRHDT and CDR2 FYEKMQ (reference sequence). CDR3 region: CASSLGTLQVYTEAFF. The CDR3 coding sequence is TGTGCCAGCAGCCTCGGGACCCTACAGGTTTACACTGAAGCTTTCTTT.

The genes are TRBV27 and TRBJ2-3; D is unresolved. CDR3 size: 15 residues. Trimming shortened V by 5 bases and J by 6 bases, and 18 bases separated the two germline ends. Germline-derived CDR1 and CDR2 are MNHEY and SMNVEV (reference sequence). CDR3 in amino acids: CASSLGPNLLDTQYF. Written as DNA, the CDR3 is TGTGCCAGCAGTCTTGGGCCTAACCTTCTGGATACGCAGTATTTT.

The CDR3 region is CASSLVSGESYEQYF. In DNA form, the CDR3 reads TGTGCCAGCAGCTTAGTGTCGGGGGAGTCCTACGAGCAGTACTTC. The genes are TRBV7-2 and TRBJ2-7; maybe TRBD2 (6 bases). The CDR3 has 15 amino acids. Germline loops: CDR1 SGHTA, CDR2 FQGNSA. V lost 1 base and J 1 base, leaving 11 bases between the germline ends.

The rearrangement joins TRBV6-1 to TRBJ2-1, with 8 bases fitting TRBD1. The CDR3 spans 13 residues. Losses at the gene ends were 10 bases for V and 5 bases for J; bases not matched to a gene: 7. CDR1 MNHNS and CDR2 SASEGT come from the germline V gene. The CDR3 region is CAIRTGTHNEQFF. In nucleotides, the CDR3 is TGTGCCATCAGGACAGGGACCCACAATGAGCAGTTCTTC.

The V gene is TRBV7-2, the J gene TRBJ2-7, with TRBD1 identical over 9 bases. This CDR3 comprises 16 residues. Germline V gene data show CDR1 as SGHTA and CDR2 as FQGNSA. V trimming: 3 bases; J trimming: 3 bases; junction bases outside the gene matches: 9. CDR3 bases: TGTGCCAGCAGCTTCTTATCTGGGACAGGGTTCTACGAGCAGTACTTC. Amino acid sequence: CASSFLSGTGFYEQYF. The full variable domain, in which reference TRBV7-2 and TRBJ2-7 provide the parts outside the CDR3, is GAGVSQSPSNKVTEKGKDVELRCDPISGHTALYWYRQSLGQGLEFLIYFQGNSAPDKSGLPSDRFSAERTGGSVSTLTIQRTQQEDSAVYLCASSFLSGTGFYEQYFGPGTRLTVT.

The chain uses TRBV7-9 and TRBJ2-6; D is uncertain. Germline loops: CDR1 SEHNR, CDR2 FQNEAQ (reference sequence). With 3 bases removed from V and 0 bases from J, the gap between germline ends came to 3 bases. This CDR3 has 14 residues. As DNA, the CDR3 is TGTGCCAGCAGCTTTATCTCTGGGGCCAACGTCCTGACTTTC. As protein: CASSFISGANVLTF.

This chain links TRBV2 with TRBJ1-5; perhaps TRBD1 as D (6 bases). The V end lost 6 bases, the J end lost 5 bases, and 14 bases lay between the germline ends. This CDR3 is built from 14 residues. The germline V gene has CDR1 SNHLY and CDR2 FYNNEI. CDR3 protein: CASRGQPQYQPQHF. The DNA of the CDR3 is TGTGCCAGCAGAGGACAGCCCCAATATCAGCCCCAGCATTTT.

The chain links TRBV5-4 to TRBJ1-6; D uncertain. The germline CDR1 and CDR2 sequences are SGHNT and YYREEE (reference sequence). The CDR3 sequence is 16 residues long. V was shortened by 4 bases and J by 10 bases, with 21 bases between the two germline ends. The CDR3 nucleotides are TGTGCCAGCAGCCGAAGCTTGGAAGGATCGGGGTCACCCCTCCACTTT. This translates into CASSRSLEGSGSPLHF.

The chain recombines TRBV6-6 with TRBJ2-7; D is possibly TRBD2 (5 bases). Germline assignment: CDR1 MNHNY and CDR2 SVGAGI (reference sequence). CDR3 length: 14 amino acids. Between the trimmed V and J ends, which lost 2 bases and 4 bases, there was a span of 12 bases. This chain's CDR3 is CASSYGGQLYEQYF. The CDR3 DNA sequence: TGTGCCAGCAGTTACGGCGGGCAGCTATACGAGCAGTACTTC.

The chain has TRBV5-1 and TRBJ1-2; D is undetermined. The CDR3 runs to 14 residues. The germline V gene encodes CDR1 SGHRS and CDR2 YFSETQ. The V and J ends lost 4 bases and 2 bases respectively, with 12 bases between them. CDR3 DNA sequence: TGCGCCAGCAGCCCGCCGGACGGGAACTATGGCTACACCTTC. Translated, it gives CASSPPDGNYGYTF.

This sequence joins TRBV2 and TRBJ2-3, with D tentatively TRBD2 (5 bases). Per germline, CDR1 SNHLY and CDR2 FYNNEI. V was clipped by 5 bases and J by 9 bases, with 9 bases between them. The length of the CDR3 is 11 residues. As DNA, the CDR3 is TGTGCCAGCAGTTATACTAGAACGCAGTATTTT. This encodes CASSYTRTQYF. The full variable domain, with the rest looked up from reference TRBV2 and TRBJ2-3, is EPEVTQTPSHQVTQMGQEVILRCVPISNHLYFYWYRQILGQKVEFLVSFYNNEISEKSEIFDDQFSVERPDGSNFTLKIRSTKLEDSAMYFCASSYTRTQYFGPGTRLTVL.

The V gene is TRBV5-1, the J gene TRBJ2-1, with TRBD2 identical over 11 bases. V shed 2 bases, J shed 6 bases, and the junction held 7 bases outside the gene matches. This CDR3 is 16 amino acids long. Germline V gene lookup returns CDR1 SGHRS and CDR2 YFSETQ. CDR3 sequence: CASSFLAGGPSNEQFF. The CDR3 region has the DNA TGCGCCAGCAGCTTTTTAGCGGGAGGGCCTAGCAATGAGCAGTTCTTC.

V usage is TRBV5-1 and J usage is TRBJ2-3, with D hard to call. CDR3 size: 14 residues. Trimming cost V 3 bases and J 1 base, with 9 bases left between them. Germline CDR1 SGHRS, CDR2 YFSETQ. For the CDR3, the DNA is TGCGCCAGCAGCTCGTATTTACGCACAGATACGCAGTATTTT. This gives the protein CASSSYLRTDTQYF.

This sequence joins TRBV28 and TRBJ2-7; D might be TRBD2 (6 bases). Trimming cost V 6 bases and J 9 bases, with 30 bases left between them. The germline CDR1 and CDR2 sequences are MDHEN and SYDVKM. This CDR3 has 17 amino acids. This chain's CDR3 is CASSALGGGLPLVGQYF. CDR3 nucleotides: TGTGCCAGCAGCGCCCTGGGCGGAGGACTACCGTTAGTGGGGCAGTACTTC. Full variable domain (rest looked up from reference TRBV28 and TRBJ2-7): DVKVTQSSRYLVKRTGEKVFLECVQDMDHENMFWYRQDPGLGLRLIYFSYDVKMKEKGDIPEGYSVSREKKERFSLILESASTNQTSMYLCASSALGGGLPLVGQYFGPGTRLTVT.

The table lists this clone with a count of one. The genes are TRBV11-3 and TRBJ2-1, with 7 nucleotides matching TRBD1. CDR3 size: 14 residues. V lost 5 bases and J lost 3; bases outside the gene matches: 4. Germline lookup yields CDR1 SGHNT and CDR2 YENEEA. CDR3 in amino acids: CASSGSGGYNEQFF. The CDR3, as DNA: TGTGCCAGCAGCGGATCAGGGGGCTACAATGAGCAGTTCTTC.

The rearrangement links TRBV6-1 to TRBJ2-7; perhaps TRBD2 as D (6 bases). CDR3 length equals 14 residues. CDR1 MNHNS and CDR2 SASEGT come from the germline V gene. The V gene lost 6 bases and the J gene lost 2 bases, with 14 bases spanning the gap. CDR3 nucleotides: TGTGCCAGCAGATTCGGCGGGACCACCTACGAGCAGTACTTC. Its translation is CASRFGGTTYEQYF.

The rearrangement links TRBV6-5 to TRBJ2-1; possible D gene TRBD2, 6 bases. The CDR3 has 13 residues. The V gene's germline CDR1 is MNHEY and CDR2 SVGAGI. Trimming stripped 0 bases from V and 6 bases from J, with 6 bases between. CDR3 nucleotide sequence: TGTGCCAGCAGTTACTCAGCGGGCAATGAGCAGTTCTTC. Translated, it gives CASSYSAGNEQFF.

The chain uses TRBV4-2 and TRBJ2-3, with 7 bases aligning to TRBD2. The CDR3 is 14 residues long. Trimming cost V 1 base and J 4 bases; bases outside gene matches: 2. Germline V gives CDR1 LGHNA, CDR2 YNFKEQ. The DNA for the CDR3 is TGTGCCAGCAGCCAAGGGACTAGTCCAGATACGCAGTATTTT. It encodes CASSQGTSPDTQYF.

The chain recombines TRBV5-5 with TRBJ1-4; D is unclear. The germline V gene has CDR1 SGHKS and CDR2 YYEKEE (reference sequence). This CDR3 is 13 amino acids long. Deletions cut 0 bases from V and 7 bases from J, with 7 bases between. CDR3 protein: CASSLGISEKLFF. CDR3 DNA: TGTGCCAGCAGCTTGGGAATAAGTGAAAAACTGTTTTTT.

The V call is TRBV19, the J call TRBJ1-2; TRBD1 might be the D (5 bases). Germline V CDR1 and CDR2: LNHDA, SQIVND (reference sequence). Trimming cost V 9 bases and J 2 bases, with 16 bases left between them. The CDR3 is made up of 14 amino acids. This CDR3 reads CASQEGTVNYGYTF. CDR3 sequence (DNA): TGTGCCAGCCAGGAGGGGACCGTAAACTATGGCTACACCTTC. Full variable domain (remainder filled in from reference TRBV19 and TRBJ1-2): DGGITQSPKYLFRKEGQNVTLSCEQNLNHDAMYWYRQDPGQGLRLIYYSQIVNDFQKGDIAEGYSVSREKKESFPLTVTSAQKNPTAFYLCASQEGTVNYGYTFGSGTRLTVV.

CDR3 in DNA: TGTGCCAGCAGTTTTCAGGGTAAAATATACAATGAGCAGTTCTTC. Protein: CASSFQGKIYNEQFF. The gene calls are TRBV28 and TRBJ2-1; D may be TRBD1 (5 bases). Germline CDR1 MDHEN, CDR2 SYDVKM. V was cut by 3 bases and J by 4 bases, with 13 bases left in between. This CDR3 has 15 residues.

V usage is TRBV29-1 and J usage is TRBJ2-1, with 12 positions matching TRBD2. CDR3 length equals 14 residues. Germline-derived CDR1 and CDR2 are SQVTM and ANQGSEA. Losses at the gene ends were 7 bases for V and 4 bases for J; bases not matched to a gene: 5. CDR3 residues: CSAPTSGGYNEQFF. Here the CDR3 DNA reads TGCAGCGCCCCGACTAGCGGGGGTTACAATGAGCAGTTCTTC.